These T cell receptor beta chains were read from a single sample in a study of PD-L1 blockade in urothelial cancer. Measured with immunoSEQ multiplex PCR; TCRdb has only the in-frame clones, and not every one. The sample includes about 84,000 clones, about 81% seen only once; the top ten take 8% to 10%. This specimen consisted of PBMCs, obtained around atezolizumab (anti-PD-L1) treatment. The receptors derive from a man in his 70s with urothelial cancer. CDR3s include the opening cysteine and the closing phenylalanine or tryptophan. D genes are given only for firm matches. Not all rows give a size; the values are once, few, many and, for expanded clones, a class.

CDR3aa: CASSLARGVIYEQYF
CDR3nt: TGTGCCAGCAGCTTAGCCCGGGGAGTGATATACGAGCAGTACTTC
len: 15
j_gene: TRBJ2-7
v_gene: TRBV13
d_gene: NA
abundance: NA

CDR3aa: CASSQDSGASGRSGTGELFF
CDR3nt: TGCGCCAGCAGCCAAGATAGTGGGGCTAGCGGGAGGTCGGGCACCGGGGAGCTGTTTTTT
len: 20
j_gene: TRBJ2-2
v_gene: TRBV4-1
d_gene: TRBD2
abundance: NA

CDR3aa: CASSLAADIQYF
CDR3nt: TGTGCCAGCAGCTTAGCGGCGGACATTCAGTACTTC
len: 12
j_gene: TRBJ2-4
v_gene: TRBV7-2
d_gene: NA
abundance: NA

CDR3aa: CASRASGSNEQFF
CDR3nt: TGTGCCAGTAGGGCTAGCGGGAGTAATGAGCAGTTCTTC
len: 13
j_gene: TRBJ2-1
v_gene: TRBV19
d_gene: TRBD2
abundance: NA

CDR3aa: CASSLGVADTYEQYF
CDR3nt: TGTGCCAGCAGCTTAGGGGTAGCGGATACCTACGAGCAGTACTTC
len: 15
j_gene: TRBJ2-7
v_gene: TRBV7-8
d_gene: NA
abundance: NA

CDR3aa: CARTSGTDTQYF
CDR3nt: TGTGCCAGGACTAGCGGCACAGATACGCAGTATTTT
len: 12
j_gene: TRBJ2-3
v_gene: TRBV30
d_gene: TRBD2
abundance: NA

CDR3aa: CASSYRGRVNEQFF
CDR3nt: TGTGCCAGCAGTTACAGGGGTCGGGTGAATGAGCAGTTCTTC
len: 14
j_gene: TRBJ2-1
v_gene: TRBV6-5
d_gene: NA
abundance: NA

CDR3aa: CASSQDKARAEYTEAFF
CDR3nt: TGCGCCAGCAGCCAAGATAAGGCGAGGGCGGAGTACACTGAAGCTTTCTTT
len: 17
j_gene: TRBJ1-1
v_gene: TRBV4-1
d_gene: NA
abundance: NA

CDR3aa: CAISDPRTGGVYGYTF
CDR3nt: TGTGCCATCAGTGATCCCAGGACAGGGGGCGTCTATGGCTACACCTTC
len: 16
j_gene: TRBJ1-2
v_gene: TRBV10-3
d_gene: TRBD1
abundance: NA

CDR3aa: CATSGTTAQATQYF
CDR3nt: TGTGCCACGTCCGGGACTACTGCCCAAGCGACCCAGTACTTC
len: 14
j_gene: TRBJ2-5
v_gene: TRBV19
d_gene: TRBD2
abundance: NA

CDR3aa: CASSRGQGGNIQYF
CDR3nt: TGCGCCAGCAGCCGTGGACAGGGGGGTAACATTCAGTACTTC
len: 14
j_gene: TRBJ2-4
v_gene: TRBV5-1
d_gene: TRBD1
abundance: NA

CDR3aa: CASSRTRTGGNYGYTF
CDR3nt: TGTGCCAGCAGCCGGACTCGGACAGGCGGGAACTATGGCTACACCTTC
len: 16
j_gene: TRBJ1-2
v_gene: TRBV7-8
d_gene: TRBD1
abundance: once

CDR3aa: CASSIGQSTGGYEQYF
CDR3nt: TGTGCCAGTAGTATCGGCCAGTCGACAGGGGGCTACGAGCAGTACTTC
len: 16
j_gene: TRBJ2-7
v_gene: TRBV19
d_gene: TRBD1
abundance: NA

CDR3aa: CASSNGPTNEQFF
CDR3nt: TGTGCCAGCAGCAATGGGCCCACCAATGAGCAGTTCTTC
len: 13
j_gene: TRBJ2-1
v_gene: TRBV5-4
d_gene: NA
abundance: NA

CDR3aa: CASSTGTVLNQPQHF
CDR3nt: TGTGCCAGTAGTACGGGGACAGTTCTCAATCAGCCCCAGCATTTT
len: 15
j_gene: TRBJ1-5
v_gene: TRBV19
d_gene: TRBD1
abundance: NA

CDR3aa: CASSQGGGSTDTQYF
CDR3nt: TGTGCCAGCAGCCAAGGGGGGGGTAGCACAGATACGCAGTATTTT
len: 15
j_gene: TRBJ2-3
v_gene: TRBV7-3
d_gene: NA
abundance: NA

CDR3aa: CASSLAGAGGSYEQYF
CDR3nt: TGTGCCAGCAGCTTGGCCGGGGCGGGAGGTTCCTACGAGCAGTACTTC
len: 16
j_gene: TRBJ2-7
v_gene: TRBV5-4
d_gene: TRBD2
abundance: NA

CDR3aa: CASSLALRGVEQFF
CDR3nt: TGTGCCAGCAGCTTGGCACTCAGGGGTGTTGAGCAGTTCTTC
len: 14
j_gene: TRBJ2-1
v_gene: TRBV5-8
d_gene: NA
abundance: few

CDR3aa: CASSIEGRRNEQFF
CDR3nt: TGTGCCAGTAGTATAGAGGGCCGACGGAATGAGCAGTTCTTC
len: 14
j_gene: TRBJ2-1
v_gene: TRBV19
d_gene: NA
abundance: once

CDR3aa: CASSFGGTNEKLFF
CDR3nt: TGTGCCAGCAGCTTCGGGGGTACGAATGAAAAACTGTTTTTT
len: 14
j_gene: TRBJ1-4
v_gene: TRBV7-9
d_gene: NA
abundance: NA

CDR3aa: CASSIGTGAGYGYTF
CDR3nt: TGTGCCAGTAGTATAGGGACAGGGGCAGGCTATGGCTACACCTTC
len: 15
j_gene: TRBJ1-2
v_gene: TRBV19
d_gene: TRBD1
abundance: NA

CDR3aa: CASSPLGGKNTGELFF
CDR3nt: TGTGCCAGCTCACCATTAGGGGGCAAAAACACCGGGGAGCTGTTTTTT
len: 16
j_gene: TRBJ2-2
v_gene: TRBV18
d_gene: TRBD1
abundance: NA

CDR3aa: CASSLAPTLTYQETQYF
CDR3nt: TGTGCCAGCAGCTTAGCGCCTACCCTCACGTACCAAGAGACCCAGTACTTC
len: 17
j_gene: TRBJ2-5
v_gene: TRBV7-6
d_gene: NA
abundance: NA

CDR3aa: CASSLGGRQETQYF
CDR3nt: TGTGCCAGCAGCTTGGGGGGGCGACAAGAGACCCAGTACTTC
len: 14
j_gene: TRBJ2-5
v_gene: TRBV5-8
d_gene: NA
abundance: NA

CDR3aa: CASSVGGTSGELFF
CDR3nt: TGTGCCAGCAGTGTCGGGGGGACCTCCGGGGAGCTGTTTTTT
len: 14
j_gene: TRBJ2-2
v_gene: TRBV6-4
d_gene: TRBD2
abundance: NA

CDR3aa: CASSSSRDTQYF
CDR3nt: TGTGCCAGCAGTTCCTCGCGAGATACGCAGTATTTT
len: 12
j_gene: TRBJ2-3
v_gene: TRBV6-5
d_gene: NA
abundance: NA

CDR3aa: CAISPWVAGGSEQYF
CDR3nt: TGTGCCATCAGCCCCTGGGTGGCGGGAGGTTCCGAGCAGTACTTC
len: 15
j_gene: TRBJ2-7
v_gene: TRBV10-3
d_gene: TRBD2
abundance: NA

CDR3aa: CASSLGVGGASGKETQYF
CDR3nt: TGTGCCAGCAGCTTAGGAGTTGGTGGGGCTAGCGGGAAAGAGACCCAGTACTTC
len: 18
j_gene: TRBJ2-5
v_gene: TRBV7-9
d_gene: TRBD2
abundance: once

CDR3aa: CASSEAQTGGGYTF
CDR3nt: TGTGCCAGCAGTGAAGCACAGACAGGGGGAGGCTACACCTTC
len: 14
j_gene: TRBJ1-2
v_gene: TRBV6-1
d_gene: TRBD1
abundance: NA

CDR3aa: CASRPYLPNEKLFF
CDR3nt: TGTGCCAGTAGACCCTACCTACCTAATGAAAAACTGTTTTTT
len: 14
j_gene: TRBJ1-4
v_gene: TRBV19
d_gene: NA
abundance: NA

CDR3aa: CASQAGLAGTGELFF
CDR3nt: TGTGCCAGCCAAGCGGGACTAGCGGGTACCGGGGAGCTGTTTTTT
len: 15
j_gene: TRBJ2-2
v_gene: TRBV19
d_gene: TRBD2
abundance: NA

CDR3aa: CASSLGGTGELFF
CDR3nt: TGTGCCAGCAGCTTAGGCGGTACCGGGGAGCTGTTTTTT
len: 13
j_gene: TRBJ2-2
v_gene: TRBV11-2
d_gene: NA
abundance: NA

CDR3aa: CASSPLSGRPNTGELFF
CDR3nt: TGTGCCAGCTCACCACTTAGCGGGAGGCCAAACACCGGGGAGCTGTTTTTT
len: 17
j_gene: TRBJ2-2
v_gene: TRBV18
d_gene: TRBD2
abundance: NA

CDR3aa: CATSRDTGETQYF
CDR3nt: TGTGCCACCAGCAGAGACACAGGGGAGACCCAGTACTTC
len: 13
j_gene: TRBJ2-5
v_gene: TRBV15
d_gene: NA
abundance: NA

CDR3aa: CASSSIQGTNTEAFF
CDR3nt: TGTGCCAGCAGTTCCATACAGGGAACGAACACTGAAGCTTTCTTT
len: 15
j_gene: TRBJ1-1
v_gene: TRBV6-6
d_gene: NA
abundance: NA

CDR3aa: CASSQDLDRGDSPLHF
CDR3nt: TGCGCCAGCAGCCAAGACCTTGACAGGGGTGATTCACCCCTCCACTTT
len: 16
j_gene: TRBJ1-6
v_gene: TRBV4-1
d_gene: TRBD1
abundance: few

CDR3aa: CASSIGQDVQTQYF
CDR3nt: TGTGCCAGTAGTATAGGACAGGACGTGCAGACCCAGTACTTC
len: 14
j_gene: TRBJ2-5
v_gene: TRBV19
d_gene: NA
abundance: NA

CDR3aa: CASSPPGGRGNTIYF
CDR3nt: TGTGCCAGCTCACCACCCGGGGGTAGAGGAAACACCATATATTTT
len: 15
j_gene: TRBJ1-3
v_gene: TRBV18
d_gene: NA
abundance: NA

CDR3aa: CASSFELTEAFF
CDR3nt: TGTGCCAGCAGCTTCGAGCTAACCGAAGCTTTCTTT
len: 12
j_gene: TRBJ1-1
v_gene: TRBV11-1
d_gene: NA
abundance: NA

CDR3aa: CASSQDRGQGAVGANVLTF
CDR3nt: TGCGCCAGCAGCCAAGATCGGGGACAGGGGGCTGTGGGGGCCAACGTCCTGACTTTC
len: 19
j_gene: TRBJ2-6
v_gene: TRBV4-1
d_gene: TRBD1
abundance: once

CDR3aa: CASSEVVRGETQYF
CDR3nt: TGTGCCAGCAGTGAAGTCGTCAGGGGAGAGACCCAGTACTTC
len: 14
j_gene: TRBJ2-5
v_gene: TRBV6-1
d_gene: NA
abundance: once

CDR3aa: CASSASRDSNSGEQYF
CDR3nt: TGTGCCAGCAGCGCAAGCCGGGACTCCAACTCGGGGGAGCAGTACTTC
len: 16
j_gene: TRBJ2-7
v_gene: TRBV4-2
d_gene: NA
abundance: NA

CDR3aa: CASTSRDTEAFF
CDR3nt: TGTGCCAGCACCTCGAGGGACACTGAAGCTTTCTTT
len: 12
j_gene: TRBJ1-1
v_gene: TRBV6-1
d_gene: NA
abundance: NA

CDR3aa: CASSELGGRAGELFF
CDR3nt: TGTGCCAGCAGTGAATTGGGGGGACGGGCCGGGGAGCTGTTTTTT
len: 15
j_gene: TRBJ2-2
v_gene: TRBV2
d_gene: NA
abundance: once

CDR3aa: CASSITGGGTEAFF
CDR3nt: TGTGCCAGTAGTATAACGGGGGGAGGCACTGAAGCTTTCTTT
len: 14
j_gene: TRBJ1-1
v_gene: TRBV19
d_gene: NA
abundance: NA

CDR3aa: CASSRGTEAFF
CDR3nt: TGTGCCAGCAGTAGGGGCACTGAAGCTTTCTTT
len: 11
j_gene: TRBJ1-1
v_gene: TRBV6-6
d_gene: NA
abundance: NA

CDR3aa: CASSAQGTNEKLFF
CDR3nt: TGTGCCAGCAGTGCCCAGGGCACTAATGAAAAACTGTTTTTT
len: 14
j_gene: TRBJ1-4
v_gene: TRBV2
d_gene: NA
abundance: NA

CDR3aa: CASSRQDDGYTF
CDR3nt: TGTGCCAGCTCACGGCAGGATGATGGCTACACCTTC
len: 12
j_gene: TRBJ1-2
v_gene: TRBV18
d_gene: NA
abundance: few

CDR3aa: CATSRDHRGDTEAFF
CDR3nt: TGTGCCACCAGCAGAGATCATCGGGGGGACACTGAAGCTTTCTTT
len: 15
j_gene: TRBJ1-1
v_gene: TRBV15
d_gene: NA
abundance: NA

CDR3aa: CASSFRQASYEQYF
CDR3nt: TGTGCCAGCAGTTTTAGACAGGCCTCCTACGAGCAGTACTTC
len: 14
j_gene: TRBJ2-7
v_gene: TRBV27
d_gene: NA
abundance: NA

CDR3aa: CASSQDLRQATNEKLFF
CDR3nt: TGCGCCAGCAGCCAAGATTTGAGACAGGCAACTAATGAAAAACTGTTTTTT
len: 17
j_gene: TRBJ1-4
v_gene: TRBV4-1
d_gene: NA
abundance: NA

CDR3aa: CASSEADNQPQHF
CDR3nt: TGTGCCAGCAGTGAGGCTGACAATCAGCCCCAGCATTTT
len: 13
j_gene: TRBJ1-5
v_gene: TRBV6-1
d_gene: NA
abundance: NA

CDR3aa: CASSFDTGVEQYF
CDR3nt: TGTGCCAGCAGCTTTGACACGGGGGTCGAGCAGTACTTC
len: 13
j_gene: TRBJ2-7
v_gene: TRBV7-9
d_gene: NA
abundance: NA

CDR3aa: CASSPGVSTDTQYF
CDR3nt: TGCGCCAGCAGCCCAGGGGTTTCCACAGATACGCAGTATTTT
len: 14
j_gene: TRBJ2-3
v_gene: TRBV5-1
d_gene: NA
abundance: NA

CDR3aa: CASGGELAISYEQYF
CDR3nt: TGTGCTAGTGGTGGCGAGCTAGCGATCTCCTACGAGCAGTACTTC
len: 15
j_gene: TRBJ2-7
v_gene: TRBV12-5
d_gene: NA
abundance: few

CDR3aa: CASSYPTGNTEAFF
CDR3nt: TGTGCCAGCAGTTACCCGACAGGGAACACTGAAGCTTTCTTT
len: 14
j_gene: TRBJ1-1
v_gene: TRBV5-4
d_gene: NA
abundance: NA

CDR3aa: CASSLGRNTEAFF
CDR3nt: TGTGCCAGCAGCTTAGGGAGAAACACTGAAGCTTTCTTT
len: 13
j_gene: TRBJ1-1
v_gene: TRBV11-2
d_gene: NA
abundance: NA

CDR3aa: CASSYSLAGGQNEQFF
CDR3nt: TGTGCCAGCAGTTACTCCCTAGCGGGGGGGCAAAATGAGCAGTTCTTC
len: 16
j_gene: TRBJ2-1
v_gene: TRBV6-5
d_gene: TRBD2
abundance: NA

CDR3aa: CASSPSQAGSPLHF
CDR3nt: TGTGCCAGCTCACCCTCTCAGGCAGGATCACCCCTCCACTTT
len: 14
j_gene: TRBJ1-6
v_gene: TRBV18
d_gene: NA
abundance: NA